The 3 T cell receptor beta chains given below trace back to one sample, sequenced in a study of monozygotic twins with inflammatory bowel disease. Using the 5' RACE reads, TCRdb records one entry per CDR3 protein without DNA. The sample's table shows 160,000 or so distinct CDR3 sequences. Sequencing input: blood. The receptors derive from a human donor with ulcerative colitis or Crohn's disease, or a healthy co-twin of an affected twin (not recorded which).

V usage is TRBV7-8 and J usage is TRBJ2-5; TCRdb designates TRBD2, a call that cannot be tested without DNA. In germline, CDR1 is SGHVS, CDR2 FQNEAQ. The CDR3 contains 15 residues. CDR3: CASSPHFAKQETQYF.

The gene calls are TRBV12-3 or TRBV12-4 and TRBJ2-7; lacking DNA, the TRBD1 call made by TCRdb goes unchecked. The CDR3 is made up of 11 amino acids. CDR3 residues: CASSLPGEQYF.

This rearrangement joins TRBV20-1 to TRBJ1-4; without DNA, the TCRdb call of TRBD1 cannot be checked. The CDR3 runs 16 residues. Germline CDR1 is DFQATT and CDR2 is SNEGSKA (reference sequence). CDR3 sequence reads: CSARYFNRQGREKLFF.